The 24 T cell receptor beta chains reported below all come from one sample, sequenced in a study of CXCR3-negative and CXCR3-positive naive CD8 T cells. UMI-labeled 5' RACE yielded the TRB cDNA libraries. Using the 5' RACE reads, TCRdb records one entry per CDR3 protein without DNA. The table lists about 120,000 distinct CDR3 sequences. Input material: naive CXCR3- CD8+ T cells from blood. Subset: CD45RO-CCR7+CD27+CD95- naive CD8+ T cells lacking CXCR3 (TNR3-). All receptors derive from a human donor in good health. Some clones in this sample may be carry-over from other donors' samples.

The rearrangement uses TRBV2 and TRBJ2-1; TCRdb names TRBD1, which stays unverified in the absence of DNA. In germline, CDR1 is SNHLY, CDR2 FYNNEI. This CDR3 has 16 amino acids. This CDR3 is CASRTYRCLLDNEQFF.

The genes are TRBV12-3 or TRBV12-4 and TRBJ1-2; TCRdb lists TRBD1, though no DNA is available to test this call. The CDR3 length is 16 residues. This CDR3 is CASSRQGAFAYYGYAF.

The chain couples TRBV12-3 or TRBV12-4 to TRBJ2-5; with no DNA, the TCRdb D assignment of TRBD1 cannot be verified. CDR3 length equals 17 residues. CDR3 protein: CASSLYLTGANQETQYF.

The gene calls are TRBV4-2 and TRBJ1-5; TCRdb outputs TRBD1, but without DNA this stays unchecked. This CDR3 has 13 amino acids. In germline, CDR1 is LGHNA, CDR2 YNFKEQ. This CDR3 is CASAQGLGQPQHF.

The chain is built from TRBV29-1 and TRBJ2-7; with no DNA, the TCRdb D assignment of TRBD1 cannot be verified. In germline, CDR1 is SQVTM, CDR2 ANQGSEA. The CDR3 spans 15 residues. CDR3 residues: CSVEGGGERFNEQYF.

The V and J genes are TRBV28 and TRBJ2-7; TCRdb's assignment of TRBD2 cannot be checked, as there is no DNA. CDR1 and CDR2 from the germline V gene are MDHEN and SYDVKM. CDR3 length: 18 residues. The CDR3 sequence: CASSLWGLAGGFSDEQYF.

The rearrangement links TRBV7-3 to TRBJ1-1. Germline V lookup: CDR1 SGHTA, CDR2 FQGTGA. This CDR3 comprises 14 residues. CDR3 sequence: CASSLGLQNTEAFF.

V gene TRBV6-5 combines with J gene TRBJ2-1; lacking DNA, the TRBD2 call made by TCRdb goes unchecked. Germline CDR1 is MNHEY and CDR2 is SVGAGI. This CDR3 contains 18 residues. CDR3 in amino acids: CASSYSYTSGGLNNEQFF.

This chain joins TRBV21-1 and TRBJ1-2; TCRdb names TRBD1, which stays unverified in the absence of DNA. TRBV21-1 has pseudogene status. The CDR3 is 12 residues long. The CDR3 region is CASSKQQDGYTF.

This chain connects TRBV15 to TRBJ1-2. The germline V gene has CDR1 LNHNV and CDR2 YYDKDF (reference sequence). The CDR3 consists of 15 residues. The CDR3 sequence: CATSRDGGNLYGYTF.

The J gene is TRBJ1-3, the V gene TRBV7-6. This CDR3 has 16 amino acids. CDR1 and CDR2 from the germline V gene are SGHVS and FNYEAQ. CDR3 sequence: CASSLVGEFSGNTIYF.

The chain carries TRBV7-6 and TRBJ2-5; TCRdb names TRBD1, which stays unverified in the absence of DNA. The CDR3 covers 16 residues. Germline V gives CDR1 SGHVS, CDR2 FNYEAQ. CDR3: CASSREVAGGQETQYF.

This chain connects TRBV4-3 to TRBJ1-1. The CDR3 runs to 14 residues. Germline CDR1 LGHNA, CDR2 YSLEER. The CDR3 sequence: CASSQDLSGPAAFF.

The J gene is TRBJ2-1, the V gene TRBV6-1; there is no DNA to check the TCRdb D call of TRBD2. Germline values: CDR1 MNHNS, CDR2 SASEGT. The CDR3 length is 15 residues. The CDR3 loop is CASSEASGGVNEQFF.

The rearrangement joins TRBV12-3 or TRBV12-4 to TRBJ2-7; no DNA is available, so the TRBD2 call from TCRdb remains unchecked. This CDR3 is built from 14 residues. The CDR3 reads CASSSPGPSYEQYF.

The chain is built from TRBV4-2 and TRBJ2-7; TCRdb's D gene call, TRBD2, goes unchecked for lack of DNA. Per the germline V gene, CDR1 is LGHNA and CDR2 is YNFKEQ. CDR3 length equals 16 residues. This CDR3 reads CASSPEPLAGVYEQYF.

The CDR3 is CASSIDGPGGELFF. The chain is built from TRBV19 and TRBJ2-2; as DNA is missing, the TRBD1 call by TCRdb cannot be tested. This CDR3 region has 14 residues. CDR1 and CDR2 (germline): LNHDA, SQIVND (reference sequence).

The chain carries TRBV5-1 and TRBJ2-1. The germline gives CDR1 SGHRS, CDR2 YFSETQ. This CDR3 is 15 amino acids long. The CDR3 region is CASSWDRNVGNEQFF.

In terms of frequency, this clonotype is medium-sized (0.01 to 0.1%). The V call is TRBV4-3, the J call TRBJ2-3; the TCRdb D gene call, TRBD2, has no DNA to confirm it. This CDR3 is 16 amino acids long. Germline CDR1 and CDR2: LGHNA and YSLEER. This CDR3 reads CASSPQALRAADTQYF.

The chain combines TRBV4-1 with TRBJ2-7. CDR3 length equals 13 residues. Germline values: CDR1 MGHRA, CDR2 YSYEKL. CDR3 residues: CASSPNTDYEQYF.

The chain links TRBV20-1 to TRBJ2-1; TCRdb gives TRBD1 as the D gene, but with no DNA this cannot be confirmed. This CDR3 is built from 18 residues. Germline V gives CDR1 DFQATT, CDR2 SNEGSKA (reference sequence). CDR3: CSTTEQDGGDRSYNEQFF.

J is TRBJ2-1 and V is TRBV24-1; the TRBD2 assignment by TCRdb is unverifiable without DNA. CDR1 is KGHDR and CDR2 is SFDVKD in the germline V gene. This CDR3 region has 15 residues. This CDR3 reads CATSGASGGVGEQFF.

The chain combines TRBV3-1 with TRBJ1-1; TCRdb proposes TRBD1, but this gene call is untestable without DNA. Germline V gives CDR1 LGHDT, CDR2 YNNKEL (reference sequence). There are 14 residues in the CDR3. CDR3 region: CASSRLRAVDEAFF.

V and J are TRBV9 and TRBJ2-3. The CDR3 runs 16 residues. The germline CDR1 and CDR2 sequences are SGDLS and YYNGEE. CDR3 amino acids: CASSVASGARTDTQYF.